At least ten counts were recorded for the clone carrying this T cell receptor (beta chain). The antigen is unknown. Per germline, CDR1 SGHNT and CDR2 YENEEA. The CDR3 is made up of 14 amino acids. V dropped 0 bases and J dropped 9 bases, with 9 bases sitting between them. This sample was taken from a study of early T cells in non-severe SARS-CoV-2 infection. Study-wide results and limits: Matching against VDJdb likely underestimated virus-specific expansions, favoring anti-spike CD8.

MiXCR was run by TCRdb on the 5' RACE reads, yielding one entry per CDR3 protein. The sample carries tens of thousands of distinct CDR3 sequences, around 5.3% recorded once. Specimen: whole blood. This TCR was sampled from an adult who was a healthcare worker with PCR-confirmed SARS-CoV-2 infection or an uninfected control (not recorded which). The chain employs TRBV11-3 and TRBJ1-6; D unclear. This chain's CDR3 is CASSLDSGSSPLHF. CDR3 DNA: TGTGCCAGCAGCTTAGACAGTGGAAGTTCACCCCTCCACTTT. The full variable domain, rest sourced from reference TRBV11-3 and TRBJ1-6, is EAGVVQSPRYKIIEKKQPVAFWCNPISGHNTLYWYLQNLGQGPELLIRYENEEAVDDSQLPKDRFSAERLKGVDSTLKIQPAELGDSAVYLCASSLDSGSSPLHFGNGTRLTVT.